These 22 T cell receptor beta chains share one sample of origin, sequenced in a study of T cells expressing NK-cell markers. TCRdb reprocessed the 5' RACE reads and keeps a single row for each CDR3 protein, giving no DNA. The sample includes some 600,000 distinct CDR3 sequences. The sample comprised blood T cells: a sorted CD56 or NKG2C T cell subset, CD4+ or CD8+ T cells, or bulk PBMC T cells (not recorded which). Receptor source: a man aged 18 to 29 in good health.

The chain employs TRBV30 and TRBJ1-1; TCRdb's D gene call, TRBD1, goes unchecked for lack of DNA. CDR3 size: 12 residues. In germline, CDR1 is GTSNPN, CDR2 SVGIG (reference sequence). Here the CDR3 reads CAWRGQGTEAFF.

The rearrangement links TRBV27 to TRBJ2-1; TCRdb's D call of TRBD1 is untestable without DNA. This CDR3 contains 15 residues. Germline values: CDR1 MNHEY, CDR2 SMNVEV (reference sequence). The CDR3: CATRGGSFSYNEQFF.

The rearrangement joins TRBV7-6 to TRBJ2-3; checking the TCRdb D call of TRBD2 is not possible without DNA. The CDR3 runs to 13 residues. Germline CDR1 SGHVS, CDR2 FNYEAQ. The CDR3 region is CASSLVLVSTQYF.

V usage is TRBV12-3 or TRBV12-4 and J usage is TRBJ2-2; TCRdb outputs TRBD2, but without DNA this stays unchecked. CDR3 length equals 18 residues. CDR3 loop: CASRHPPKSGKNTGELFF.

This CDR3 is CATSRDRTDGDTQYF. The J gene is TRBJ2-3, the V gene TRBV15. The CDR3 spans 15 residues. Germline CDR1 and CDR2: LNHNV and YYDKDF (reference sequence).

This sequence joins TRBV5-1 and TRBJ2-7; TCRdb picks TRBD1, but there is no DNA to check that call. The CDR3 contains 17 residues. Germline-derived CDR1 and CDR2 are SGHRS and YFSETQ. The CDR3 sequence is CASSPEQGAPRSYEQYF.

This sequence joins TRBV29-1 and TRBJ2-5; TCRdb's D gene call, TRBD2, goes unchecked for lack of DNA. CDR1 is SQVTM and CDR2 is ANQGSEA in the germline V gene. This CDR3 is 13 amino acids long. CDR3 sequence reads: CSSRRGPQETQYF.

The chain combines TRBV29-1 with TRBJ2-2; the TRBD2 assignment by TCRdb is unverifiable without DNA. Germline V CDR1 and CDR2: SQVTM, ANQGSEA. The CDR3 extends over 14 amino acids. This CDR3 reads CSVTGGGRTGELFF.

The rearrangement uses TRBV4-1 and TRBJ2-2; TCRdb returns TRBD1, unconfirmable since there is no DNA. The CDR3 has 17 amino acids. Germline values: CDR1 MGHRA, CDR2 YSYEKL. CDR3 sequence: CASSQRGGQGESGELFF.

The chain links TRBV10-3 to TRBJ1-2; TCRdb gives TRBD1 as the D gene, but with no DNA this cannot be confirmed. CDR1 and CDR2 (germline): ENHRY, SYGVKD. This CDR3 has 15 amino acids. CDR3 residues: CAISELMGQDYGYTF.

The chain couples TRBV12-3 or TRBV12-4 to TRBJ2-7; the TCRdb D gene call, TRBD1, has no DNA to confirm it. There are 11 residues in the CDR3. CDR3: CASRGGREQYF.

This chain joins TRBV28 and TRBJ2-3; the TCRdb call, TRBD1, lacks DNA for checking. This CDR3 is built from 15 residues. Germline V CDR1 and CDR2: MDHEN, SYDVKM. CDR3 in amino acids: CASSSGGNLADTQYF.

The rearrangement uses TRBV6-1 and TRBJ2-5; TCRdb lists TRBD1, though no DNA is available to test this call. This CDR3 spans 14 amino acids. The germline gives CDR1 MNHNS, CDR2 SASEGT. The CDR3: CASSGQGARETQYF.

The CDR3 protein is CASSPRGGFIYEQYF. The J gene is TRBJ2-7, the V gene TRBV7-9; the D call from TCRdb, TRBD1, cannot be confirmed without DNA. Germline loops: CDR1 SEHNR, CDR2 FQNEAQ (reference sequence). The CDR3 runs 15 residues. Together with reference TRBV7-9 and TRBJ2-7, the CDR3 gives the full variable domain: DTGVSQNPRHKITKRGQNVTFRCDPISEHNRLYWYRQTLGQGPEFLTYFQNEAQLEKSRLLSDRFSAERPKGSFSTLEIQRTEQGDSAMYLCASSPRGGFIYEQYFGPGTRLTVT.

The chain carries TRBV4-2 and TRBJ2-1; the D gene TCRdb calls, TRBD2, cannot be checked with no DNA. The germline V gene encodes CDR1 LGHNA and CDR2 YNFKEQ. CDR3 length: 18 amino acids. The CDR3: CASSQVEGRGRGYNEQFF.

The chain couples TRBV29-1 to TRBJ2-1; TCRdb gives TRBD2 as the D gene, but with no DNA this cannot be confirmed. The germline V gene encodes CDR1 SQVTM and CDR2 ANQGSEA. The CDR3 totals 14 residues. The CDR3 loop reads CSVLIRALRNEQFF.

CDR3 in amino acids: CASSPPPAENTGELFF. The chain carries TRBV7-7 and TRBJ2-2; TCRdb's assignment of TRBD2 cannot be checked, as there is no DNA. Germline V lookup: CDR1 SSHAT, CDR2 FNYEAQ (reference sequence). The CDR3 totals 16 residues.

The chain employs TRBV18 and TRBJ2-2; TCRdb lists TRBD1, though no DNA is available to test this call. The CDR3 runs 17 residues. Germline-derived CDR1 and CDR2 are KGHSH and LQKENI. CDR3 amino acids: CASSPSQGALNTGELFF.

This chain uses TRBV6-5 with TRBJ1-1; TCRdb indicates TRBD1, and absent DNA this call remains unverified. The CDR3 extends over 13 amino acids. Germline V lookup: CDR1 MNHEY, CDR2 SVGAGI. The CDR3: CASSVQENTEAFF.

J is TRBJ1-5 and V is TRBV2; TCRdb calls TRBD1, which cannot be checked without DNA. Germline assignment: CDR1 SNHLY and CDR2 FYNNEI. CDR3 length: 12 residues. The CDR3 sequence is CASSGGQQPQHF.

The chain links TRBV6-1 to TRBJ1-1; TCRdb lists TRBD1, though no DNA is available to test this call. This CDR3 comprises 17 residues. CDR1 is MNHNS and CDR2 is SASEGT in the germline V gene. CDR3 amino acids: CASRAQIQGATSARAFF.

The CDR3 loop reads CASSNRDRGNEKLFF. This sequence joins TRBV19 and TRBJ1-4; TCRdb selects TRBD1, and the lack of DNA leaves this call unchecked. CDR1 and CDR2 (germline): LNHDA, SQIVND (reference sequence). The CDR3 totals 15 residues.